Given below is one T cell receptor beta chain in context. The clone's antigen remains unknown. No clone much larger than this one lies a single base away; base qualities are absent. V gives up 5 bases and J gives up 2 bases, and the segment between their germline ends measures 12 bases. The CDR3 runs 14 amino acids, cysteine and phenylalanine included. Solely the CDR3 DNA is kept, with 42 bases framed from the first base. Via the germline V gene, CDR1 is MDHEN and CDR2 SYDVKM. The source of the sample is a study of shared clonotypes between healthy human individuals (dated by TCRdb to about 2020). Regarding the research as a whole: The cohort included a few men and two women between 18 and 49 years of age. For each donor, CD4 naive and CD4 memory were each run on three plates, CD8 naive on two plates, and CD8 memory on one plate. The study deeply sequenced blood TCR repertoires of about 5 healthy adults to estimate repertoire size and the extent of clonotype sharing between individuals. To increase sequencing depth and limit assay-specific biases, different laboratories used diverse techniques to prepare libraries and sequence TCR repertoires. Between about 0.9 and 10 billion PBMCs per donor were obtained by leukapheresis.

CD8 naive samples were CD45RO-negative cells positively selected for CCR7, giving a CD45RA+CCR7+ population that excluded TemRA cells. The donors were healthy, HIV-negative adults with no recently reported acute infections or vaccinations. Every donor was a Caucasian adult residing in Nashville, Tennessee, USA. Blood was obtained by leukapheresis, after which PBMCs were separated by Ficoll-Histopaque density gradient centrifugation and cryopreserved in liquid nitrogen vapor phase. Analytical flow cytometry was used to check the purity and quantity of each magnetically sorted T cell population. Genomic DNA was isolated from every sorted fraction and measured by UV absorbance on a Nanodrop 2000c. Using the deep immunoSEQ assay, multiplex PCR amplified TCR CDR3 regions from genomic DNA. For each cell subset, the extracted genomic DNA was distributed evenly across all wells of several immunoSEQ 96-well plates, and each plate served as one replicate. For sorted subsets, 150 to 250 ng of genomic DNA, equivalent to 30,000 or so T cell genomes, went into each replicate PCR. Purified libraries were measured with a Qubit 3.0 fluorometer, size-checked on a Bioanalyzer 2100, and measured again with the KAPA Library Quantification kit. Every immunoSEQ 96-well plate was sequenced on a dedicated single-read 150-cycle Illumina NextSeq 550 flow cell. On the study's bioinformatics: Because the immunoSEQ output included only junctional sequences and no quality scores, the filtering could not be the same as the filtering used for full-length reads. Sequences were annotated with PyIR, a Python wrapper for IgBLAST v1.9, using IMGT germline references to assign V/J genes and CDR3. Reads were filtered out if the reads had weak V/J assignments (E-value above 1e-6), no CDR3, stop codons, out-of-frame junctions, or ambiguous translated residues. V3J clonotypes were defined by identical inferred V gene, J gene, and CDR3 amino acid sequence. To compute the percentage overlap between repertoires, the number of shared unique clonotypes was divided by the size of the smaller repertoire. Richness of each repertoire was evaluated using RTK rarefaction, the Chao1 estimator, and Recon v2.1 estimates of unobserved clonotypes. Generation probabilities were computed with OLGA for all TCRbeta clonotypes obtained by the gDNA method from several donors. TCRdb re-hosts the immuneACCESS table, in-frame sequences only. Its copies lack some clones; in the studies checked, an unresolved V gene accounts for under half of them, and the cause for the rest is not known. That table gives V, J and clone size, and the DNA gave D and trimming. The sample has more than 2 million clones on record, roughly 93% of them singletons. The ten most abundant clones make up over 1.5% of the sample.

Broad study findings and their caveats: Sharing across a few donors was observed for roughly 5.4% of naive CD4, around 3.5% of naive CD8, over 2% of memory CD4, and roughly 0.4% of memory CD8 clonotypes. Compared with non-shared clonotypes, clonotypes shared by all four sorted-subset donors had higher generation probabilities. Naive subsets generally had larger estimated clonotype richness than memory subsets did. Because the study included only a small number of donors, the genetic and exposure-history diversity represented was limited. Sampling was restricted to blood, and TCR repertoires in tissue are likely to differ from TCR repertoires in blood. Pairwise subsampling led to the expectation that sequencing depth would affect the degree of clonotype sharing among donors. Rarefaction of sorted-subset datasets indicated incomplete sequencing despite the large sequencing depth.

The chain is encoded by TRBV28 joined to TRBJ1-1; the D segment cannot be called with confidence. The source material was naive CD8+ T cells from PBMCs. The cell subset or site label, as the study defines it: CD45RA+CCR7+. The sequence was collected from a man between 18 and 35 years old in good health. Some clones in this sample may be carry-over from other donors' samples. CDR3 loop: CASSLEDFNTEAFF. The DNA is TGTGCCAGCAGTCTAGAGGACTTCAACACTGAAGCTTTCTTT.